The 13 T cell receptor beta chains presented below share a single source sample, sequenced in a study of T cells in Graves' hyperthyroidism and ophthalmopathy. Amplification of TCR beta CDR3 regions was performed using RNA transcripts as template. First-round RT-PCR with HTBI primers amplified the TCR CDR3 region. MiXCR was run by TCRdb on the multiplex PCR reads, yielding one entry per CDR3 protein. Among about 270,000 distinct CDR3 sequences listed, about 20% were seen once. The sequenced material came from blood. The source of these receptors is a man aged 25 to 40 with Graves' ophthalmopathy.

This clonotype was seen ten or more times. This chain joins TRBV20-1 and TRBJ2-7; possibly TRBD1 for D (8 bases). This CDR3 is 14 amino acids long. Between the trimmed V and J ends, which lost 3 bases and 7 bases, there was a span of 19 bases. In germline, CDR1 is DFQATT, CDR2 SNEGSKA (reference sequence). The CDR3 is CSASGGTGPREQYF. CDR3 coding DNA: TGCAGTGCTAGCGGGGGGACAGGTCCGCGAGAGCAGTACTTC.

This rearrangement joins TRBV5-6 to TRBJ2-6, with TRBD1 as a possible D gene (6 bases). The length of the CDR3 is 17 residues. The germline gives CDR1 SGHDT, CDR2 YYEEEE. The V end lost 1 base, the J end lost 0 bases, and 11 bases lay between the germline ends. CDR3 DNA sequence: TGTGCCAGCAGCTTGTCGACAGGCCCCTCTGGGGCCAACGTCCTGACTTTC. It encodes CASSLSTGPSGANVLTF.

The rearrangement links TRBV28 to TRBJ1-2; 12 nucleotides line up with TRBD1. The CDR3 is made up of 13 amino acids. CDR1 and CDR2 (germline): MDHEN, SYDVKM. Unmatched junction bases numbered 4, after V lost 6 bases and J lost 8 bases. The CDR3: CASSRDRGQGYTF. The CDR3 nucleotides are TGTGCCAGCAGCCGGGACAGGGGGCAGGGCTACACCTTC.

This clonotype has a count of ten or more. The J gene is TRBJ2-5, the V gene TRBV12-3 or TRBV12-4; D unresolved. Trimming stripped 5 bases from V and 9 bases from J, with 13 bases between. This CDR3 is 12 amino acids long. Here the CDR3 reads CASSRTAQAQYF. The CDR3, as DNA: TGTGCCAGCAGTCGGACGGCCCAAGCCCAGTACTTC.

This chain connects TRBV11-1 to TRBJ2-2, with 9 bases identical to TRBD1. J gave up 5 bases and V 4 bases, and 5 bases lay outside the gene matches. The CDR3 covers 15 residues. The germline V gene encodes CDR1 SGHAT and CDR2 FQDESV (reference sequence). The CDR3 bases are TGTGCCAGCAGCTCGGGACAGGGTCCGACCGGGGAGCTGTTTTTT. It translates to CASSSGQGPTGELFF. The full variable domain, with the rest looked up from reference TRBV11-1 and TRBJ2-2, is EAEVAQSPRYKITEKSQAVAFWCDPISGHATLYWYRQILGQGPELLVQFQDESVVDDSQLPKDRFSAERLKGVDSTLKIQPAELGDSAMYLCASSSGQGPTGELFFGEGSRLTVL.

The chain employs TRBV10-3 and TRBJ2-7, with D possibly TRBD2 on 6 matching bases. CDR1 is ENHRY, CDR2 SYGVKD, per germline. Trimming left V 3 bases short and J 0 bases short, with 9 bases between. The CDR3 sequence is 14 residues long. The CDR3 sequence is CAISDGDFSYEQYF. The CDR3 DNA follows: TGTGCCATCAGTGATGGGGACTTCTCCTACGAGCAGTACTTC.

This clonotype has ten or more counts. The chain employs TRBV6-1 and TRBJ2-6; 7 positions match TRBD1. Germline loops: CDR1 MNHNS, CDR2 SASEGT. With V trimmed by 4 bases and J by 2 bases, 2 bases remained unmatched. This CDR3 is built from 15 residues. CDR3 protein: CASSADRAGANVLTF. The CDR3 DNA sequence: TGTGCCAGCAGTGCCGACAGGGCTGGGGCCAACGTCCTGACTTTC.

This clonotype turned up a few times. The chain uses TRBV12-3 or TRBV12-4 and TRBJ2-3, with D unresolved. The CDR3 runs to 14 residues. Trimming removed 6 bases from V and 0 bases from J, with 10 bases in between. The chain's CDR3 is CASSPTLSTDTQYF. CDR3 DNA sequence: TGTGCCAGCAGCCCTACCTTGAGCACAGATACGCAGTATTTT.

This clonotype was recorded many times. CDR3 DNA sequence: TGTGCCAGCAGCCATTGGACAGGGACCACTGAAGCTTTCTTT. Translating it yields CASSHWTGTTEAFF. This chain joins TRBV3-1 and TRBJ1-1; 8 positions agree with TRBD1. CDR1 and CDR2 (germline): LGHDT, YNNKEL (reference sequence). V trimming: 3 bases; J trimming: 4 bases; junction bases outside the gene matches: 4. The CDR3 extends over 14 amino acids.

The rearrangement uses TRBV6-1 and TRBJ1-2, with 9 bases aligning to TRBD1. CDR1 and CDR2 from the germline V gene are MNHNS and SASEGT. Losses at the gene ends were 6 bases for V and 8 bases for J; bases not matched to a gene: 10. This CDR3 contains 14 residues. CDR3 protein: CASRGTGSWEGYTF. The CDR3 DNA reads TGTGCCAGCAGGGGGACAGGGTCTTGGGAGGGCTACACCTTC.

This clonotype was recorded once. The gene calls are TRBV9 and TRBJ2-7, with 8 bases lining up with TRBD2. Germline CDR1 SGDLS, CDR2 YYNGEE. The CDR3 contains 18 residues. Losses at the gene ends were 4 bases for V and 1 base for J; bases not matched to a gene: 16. CDR3 loop: CASSPHMGLAGVSYEQYF. The CDR3 DNA is TGTGCCAGCAGCCCCCACATGGGGCTAGCGGGCGTGTCCTACGAGCAGTACTTC.

In regard to this clonotype: A junction boundary mismatches the germline segment, possibly from a read error. This chain joins TRBV3-1 and TRBJ1-3, with 10 bases matching TRBD1. CDR3 length equals 14 residues. The germline CDR1 and CDR2 sequences are LGHDT and YNNKEL (reference sequence). CDR3 sequence reads: CTSRTGGSGNTIYF. In DNA form, the CDR3 reads TGTACCAGCAGGACAGGGGGCTCTGGAAACACCATATATTTT.

Here the CDR3 DNA reads TGTGCCAGCAGCTTGTATGGGAGGGCCAAAAACATTCAGTACTTC. As protein: CASSLYGRAKNIQYF. The chain uses TRBV11-1 and TRBJ2-4; weak D call: TRBD2 (6 bases). The V end was cut by 3 bases, the J end by 1 base, with 10 bases between. The CDR3 totals 15 residues. Germline assignment: CDR1 SGHAT and CDR2 FQDESV (reference sequence).